This T cell receptor beta chain was recorded in a study of sequential checkpoint blockade in melanoma. Stated treatment: randomized to nivolumab then ipilimumab (arm A) or the reverse (arm B). The V end lost 0 bases, the J end lost 8 bases, and 20 bases lay between the germline ends. Looked up from germline, CDR1 is KGHSY and CDR2 is FQNENV. CDR3 length: 17 amino acids. The data were produced by immunoSEQ multiplex PCR, yet TCRdb's version contains in-frame clones alone and is incomplete. The profile shows under 20,000 clones, around 69% of them singletons. The clonotype was recovered from a human donor with melanoma. Here the sequenced sample was CD8+ T cells sorted from blood (inferred from file names), taken from a patient given nivolumab and ipilimumab in sequence. The chain recombines TRBV16 with TRBJ2-1; D is possibly TRBD1 (5 bases). The DNA for the CDR3 is TGTGCCAGCAGCCAATCACCCCAGGGTCTGTATGTCGATGAGCAGTTCTTC. Translating gives CASSQSPQGLYVDEQFF.